The 20 T cell receptor beta chains below were found in one sample sequenced in a study of blood T cell repertoires in COVID-19. Assay used: immunoSEQ multiplex PCR; TCRdb lists only in-frame clones, some missing. The sample has approximately 97,000 clones; over 75% are singletons. Sequencing input: peripheral blood. These TCRs come from a human donor in a cohort sampled during active COVID-19.

This clone was seen repeatedly, ten times or more. The chain couples TRBV7-2 to TRBJ1-1, with 8 bases fitting TRBD1. Germline V gene lookup returns CDR1 SGHTA and CDR2 FQGNSA. The CDR3 consists of 15 residues. Trimming removed 4 bases from V and 5 bases from J; junction bases left unmatched: 9. The CDR3: CASSWTGQGLTEAFF. For the CDR3, the DNA is TGTGCCAGCAGCTGGACCGGACAGGGTTTGACTGAAGCTTTCTTT. Based on the CDR3 plus reference TRBV7-2 and TRBJ1-1, the full variable domain is GAGVSQSPSNKVTEKGKDVELRCDPISGHTALYWYRQSLGQGLEFLIYFQGNSAPDKSGLPSDRFSAERTGGSVSTLTIQRTQQEDSAVYLCASSWTGQGLTEAFFGQGTRLTVV.

The chain joins TRBV12-2 to TRBJ2-4; TRBD2, the D gene given by the table, was not confirmed from the DNA. TRBV12-2 is annotated as a pseudogene. The CDR3 is made up of 16 amino acids. The CDR3 coding sequence is TGTGCAAGTCGGGGGAGGGGGAAGCAAGCCAAAAACATTCAGTACTTC. This codes for CASRGRGKQAKNIQYF.

The gene calls are TRBV21-1 and TRBJ1-1; the table's D call, TRBD1, was not checked against the DNA. TRBV21-1 represents a pseudogene. CDR3 length: 14 residues. The CDR3 spells CASTGGQSNTEAFF. The CDR3 bases are TGTGCCAGCACCGGGGGACAGTCGAACACTGAAGCTTTCTTT.

The chain joins TRBV24-1 to TRBJ2-2; no reliable D call. The CDR3 loop spans 11 amino acids. V gave up 7 bases and J gave up 3 bases, with 2 bases separating them. CDR1 and CDR2 from the germline V gene are KGHDR and SFDVKD. Written as DNA, the CDR3 is TGTGCCACCAGCTACACCGGGGAGCTGTTTTTT. Translated: CATSYTGELFF.

The gene calls are TRBV18 and TRBJ2-7, with 8 nucleotides matching TRBD1. The CDR3 has 15 amino acids. The junction had 6 bases not matched to a gene; V was cut back by 3 bases and J by 2 bases. Germline-derived CDR1 and CDR2 are KGHSH and LQKENI. CDR3 nucleotide sequence: TGTGCCAGCTCACCCGGACAGGGTGGTCCCTACGAGCAGTACTTC. This translates into CASSPGQGGPYEQYF.

The chain links TRBV2 to TRBJ1-1; no reliable D call. The germline V and J ends were trimmed by 10 bases and 1 base, with 13 bases remaining between them. CDR3 length: 13 residues. CDR1 and CDR2 (germline): SNHLY, FYNNEI. As DNA, the CDR3 is TGTGCCACAGCCTCGGCAGGGAACACTGAAGCTTTCTTT. Translated: CATASAGNTEAFF.

V is TRBV9 and J is TRBJ1-1; no clear D. From germline, CDR1 is SGDLS and CDR2 YYNGEE. The CDR3 loop spans 13 amino acids. V lost 0 bases, J lost 3 bases, and 6 bases lay in between. CDR3: CASSVGPDTEAFF. The DNA of the CDR3 is TGTGCCAGCAGCGTAGGCCCGGACACTGAAGCTTTCTTT. The variable domain in full, completed from reference TRBV9 and TRBJ1-1, reads DSGVTQTPKHLITATGQRVTLRCSPRSGDLSVYWYQQSLDQGLQFLIQYYNGEERAKGNILERFSAQQFPDLHSELNLSSLELGDSALYFCASSVGPDTEAFFGQGTRLTVV.

This chain links TRBV18 with TRBJ2-3, with D perhaps TRBD1 (6 bases). V lost 2 bases and J 4 bases, leaving 13 bases between the germline ends. Germline CDR1 is KGHSH and CDR2 is LQKENI. The CDR3 is 15 amino acids. The CDR3 loop reads CASSPKQGLADTQYF. The CDR3 DNA reads as TGTGCCAGCTCACCAAAACAGGGCTTAGCAGATACGCAGTATTTT.

Remarks on this clone: Other DNA sequences in the sample encode the same CDR3. The J gene is TRBJ2-5, the V gene TRBV3-1 (or the pseudogene TRBV3-2), with D tentatively TRBD2 (5 bases). Trimming left V 1 base short and J 4 bases short, with 7 bases between. CDR1 LGHDT and CDR2 YNNKEL come from the germline V gene (reference sequence). This CDR3 region has 13 residues. CDR3: CASSQGRGETQYF. DNA for the CDR3: TGTGCCAGCAGCCAAGGTCGGGGAGAGACCCAGTACTTC.

The chain recombines TRBV9 with TRBJ2-1; 11 nucleotides agree with TRBD1. From germline, CDR1 is SGDLS and CDR2 YYNGEE. The junction had 1 base not matched to a gene; V was cut back by 2 bases and J by 6 bases. The CDR3 runs 14 residues. The DNA for the CDR3 is TGTGCCAGCAGCGTGGGGACAGGGGGCAATGAGCAGTTCTTC. Its translation: CASSVGTGGNEQFF.

The sample holds a few counts of this clone. The chain carries TRBV7-2 and TRBJ2-7; TRBD2 matches 14 bases. J lost 3 bases, V lost 5 bases, and 6 bases had no gene match. The CDR3 is 16 amino acids. Germline CDR1 reads SGHTA; CDR2 reads FQGNSA. The CDR3 DNA follows: TGTGCCAGCAGCCTGACTAGCGGGAGGGCCATCTACGAGCAGTACTTC. Its translation: CASSLTSGRAIYEQYF.

This rearrangement joins TRBV6-1 to TRBJ1-1; no definite D call. Germline V gives CDR1 MNHNS, CDR2 SASEGT. The CDR3 spans 15 residues. The V gene lost 0 bases and the J gene lost 1 base, with 9 bases spanning the gap. DNA for the CDR3: TGTGCCAGCAGTGAAGCGTTCAGGCCGAACACTGAAGCTTTCTTT. Its translation: CASSEAFRPNTEAFF.

The chain combines TRBV11-1 with TRBJ2-1; 9 bases fit TRBD2. The J segment lost 2 bases and the V segment lost 5 bases, leaving 4 bases of the junction unmatched. This CDR3 has 15 residues. Germline CDR1 and CDR2: SGHAT and FQDESV (reference sequence). The DNA for the CDR3 is TGTGCCAGCAGCCTTAGCGGGAGTACCTACAATGAGCAGTTCTTC. Amino acids: CASSLSGSTYNEQFF.

Only one count was recorded for this clone. This sequence joins TRBV5-4 and TRBJ2-3, with TRBD2 matching 8 bases. CDR1 and CDR2 (germline): SGHNT, YYREEE (reference sequence). The CDR3 length is 15 residues. With 0 bases clipped from V and 6 bases from J, the junction kept 6 bases outside the gene matches. The DNA for the CDR3 is TGTGCCAGCAGCTTGGCCACAGCGGGGGAGGATACGCAGTATTTT. Its protein product is CASSLATAGEDTQYF.

The chain carries TRBV5-1 and TRBJ2-7; 7 nucleotides line up with TRBD2. Germline CDR1 reads SGHRS; CDR2 reads YFSETQ. The CDR3 runs 13 residues. V shed 8 bases, J shed 1 base, and the junction held 6 bases outside the gene matches. The CDR3 sequence: CASPRGESYEQYF. The CDR3 DNA reads TGCGCCAGTCCCCGGGGGGAGTCCTACGAGCAGTACTTC. The full variable domain, completed using reference TRBV5-1 and TRBJ2-7, is KAGVTQTPRYLIKTRGQQVTLSCSPISGHRSVSWYQQTPGQGLQFLFEYFSETQRNKGNFPGRFSGRQFSNSRSEMNVSTLELGDSALYLCASPRGESYEQYFGPGTRLTVT.

This chain joins TRBV30 and TRBJ1-2; D remains unclear. The germline CDR1 and CDR2 sequences are GTSNPN and SVGIG (reference sequence). This CDR3 contains 12 residues. Deletions cut 7 bases from V and 2 bases from J, with 11 bases between. DNA of the CDR3: TGTGCCTTTTCCATGAGAAACTATGGCTACACCTTC. Translated, it gives CAFSMRNYGYTF.

The chain uses TRBV4-3 and TRBJ1-5; D is ambiguous. CDR1 is LGHNA and CDR2 is YSLEER in the germline V gene. Trimming pared 0 bases from V and 4 bases from J, leaving 13 bases between. This CDR3 has 16 residues. CDR3 residues: CASSQDIRGGNQPQHF. DNA of the CDR3: TGCGCCAGCAGCCAAGATATCCGGGGAGGGAATCAGCCCCAGCATTTT.

The chain links TRBV6-4 to TRBJ2-1, with TRBD2 identical over 7 bases. With V trimmed by 0 bases and J by 4 bases, 3 bases remained unmatched. The CDR3 consists of 15 residues. Germline V gives CDR1 MRHNA, CDR2 SNTAGT. In nucleotides, the CDR3 is TGTGCCAGCAGTGACTCGGCGGGAGTGTACAATGAGCAGTTCTTC. Translated: CASSDSAGVYNEQFF.

The chain uses TRBV5-4 and TRBJ2-3; TRBD2 aligns across 9 bases. The CDR3 has 17 amino acids. With V trimmed by 1 base and J by 6 bases, 12 bases remained unmatched. The V gene's germline CDR1 is SGHNT and CDR2 YYREEE (reference sequence). CDR3 amino acids: CASSLNKRGVLSDTQYF. In DNA, the CDR3 is TGTGCCAGCAGCTTGAACAAGCGGGGGGTCCTATCCGATACGCAGTATTTT.

This rearrangement joins TRBV6-1 to TRBJ1-1; D possibly corresponds to TRBD1 (6 bases). Germline loops: CDR1 MNHNS, CDR2 SASEGT. The CDR3 has 14 residues. Trimming took 1 base from V and 10 from J, leaving 16 bases between them. As DNA, the CDR3 is TGTGCCAGCAGTGAAGATCGAGGGGGAATCGGAGCTTTCTTT. Residues: CASSEDRGGIGAFF.